This TCR beta chain was observed in a study of blood T cell repertoires in COVID-19. Across the study: COVID-19 samples from acute and convalescent phases originated in the United States, Italy and Spain. Nucleic acid was either cDNA or gDNA, and it came from T cells, B-cell-depleted T cells, or PBMCs.

Germline CDR1 is SNHLY and CDR2 is FYNNEI. The CDR3 is made up of 15 amino acids. V lost 0 bases to trimming and J lost 6 bases, with 14 bases between them. The table came from immunoSEQ multiplex PCR; TCRdb's copy has only in-frame clones and leaves some out. The repertoire holds over 45,000 clones, 81% seen once, with under 30% in the top ten. V usage is TRBV2 and J usage is TRBJ1-2, with a weak D call TRBD1 (6 bases). Sequenced material: peripheral blood. This receptor was taken from an elderly woman with active or convalescent COVID-19. CDR3 coding DNA: TGTGCCAGCAGTGAAGCGCGCCGGGGGGCTGATGGCTACACCTTC. This translates into CASSEARRGADGYTF.